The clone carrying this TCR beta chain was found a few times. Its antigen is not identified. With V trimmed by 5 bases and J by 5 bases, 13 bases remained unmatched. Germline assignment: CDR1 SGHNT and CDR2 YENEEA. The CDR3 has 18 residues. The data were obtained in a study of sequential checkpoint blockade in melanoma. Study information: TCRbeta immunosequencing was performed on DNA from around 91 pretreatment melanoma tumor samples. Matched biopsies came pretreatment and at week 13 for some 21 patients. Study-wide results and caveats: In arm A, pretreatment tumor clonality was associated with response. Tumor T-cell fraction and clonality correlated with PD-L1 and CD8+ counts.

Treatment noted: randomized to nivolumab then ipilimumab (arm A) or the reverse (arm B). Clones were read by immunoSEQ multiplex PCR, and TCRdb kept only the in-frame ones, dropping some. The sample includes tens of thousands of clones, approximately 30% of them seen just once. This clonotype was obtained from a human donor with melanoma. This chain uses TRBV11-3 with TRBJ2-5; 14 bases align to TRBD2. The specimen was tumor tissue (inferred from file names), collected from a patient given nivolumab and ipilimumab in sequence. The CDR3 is CASSPGLAGGPSRETQYF. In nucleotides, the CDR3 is TGTGCCAGCAGCCCAGGACTAGCGGGAGGCCCCTCCCGGGAGACCCAGTACTTC.